This TCR beta chain was identified during a study of OX40 agonist ivuxolimab in advanced cancers. As for the study in general: The treatment was a fully human IgG2 OX40 agonist, ivuxolimab. The study's findings and limits: Researchers did not determine the expanded peripheral T cells' antigen specificity.

V trimming: 4 bases; J trimming: 5 bases; junction bases outside the gene matches: 7. The CDR3 runs to 14 residues. The germline V gene has CDR1 SGHRS and CDR2 YFSETQ. This clone was found once. Its antigen is still unknown. Data came from immunoSEQ multiplex PCR; TCRdb stores just in-frame clones and leaves some out. Of approximately 89,000 clones in the sample, approximately 88% were seen once. V and J are TRBV5-1 and TRBJ1-1, with TRBD1 identical over 8 bases. This sequence was found in an adult with an advanced solid tumor such as melanoma, head and neck, liver or kidney cancer. Sequencing used CD4+ or CD8+ T cells sorted from blood, obtained in a trial of the OX40 agonist ivuxolimab. For the CDR3, the DNA is TGCGCCAGCAGCCCCACACAGGGGGTAACTGAAGCTTTCTTT. This gives the protein CASSPTQGVTEAFF. Supplemented by reference TRBV5-1 and TRBJ1-1, the full variable domain reads KAGVTQTPRYLIKTRGQQVTLSCSPISGHRSVSWYQQTPGQGLQFLFEYFSETQRNKGNFPGRFSGRQFSNSRSEMNVSTLELGDSALYLCASSPTQGVTEAFFGQGTRLTVV.